This entry lists 4 T cell receptor beta chains sequenced from one sample in a study of T-cell memory formation after mild COVID-19. TCRdb processed the 5' RACE reads anew with MiXCR; each CDR3 protein has one entry. This sample has 110,000 or so distinct CDR3 sequences; 22% occur once, and the top ten carry approximately 40%. The sample comprised PBMCs or a T cell subset sorted from them (not recorded which). The receptors shown here come from a man between 18 and 35 years old who had mild COVID-19 (a few samples of this study predate the infection). Cell type and time point are not known.

This chain uses TRBV5-1 with TRBJ2-3, with D perhaps TRBD2 (5 bases). This CDR3 is built from 14 residues. The V gene's germline CDR1 is SGHRS and CDR2 YFSETQ. Trimming took 4 bases from V and 2 from J, leaving 11 bases between them. CDR3: CASSSGRYTDTQYF. In DNA form, the CDR3 reads TGCGCCAGCAGCAGCGGACGATACACAGATACGCAGTATTTT.

The chain carries TRBV4-2 and TRBJ2-7; D is ambiguous. CDR3 size: 13 residues. The germline gives CDR1 LGHNA, CDR2 YNFKEQ. Trimming cost V 1 base and J 2 bases, with 6 bases left between them. CDR3 protein: CASSQGIPYEQYF. The CDR3 nucleotides read TGTGCCAGCAGCCAAGGAATCCCCTACGAGCAGTACTTC.

The rearrangement uses TRBV6-5 and TRBJ1-6; D unclear. This CDR3 contains 17 residues. Trimming stripped 0 bases from V and 7 bases from J, with 16 bases between. Per germline, CDR1 MNHEY and CDR2 SVGAGI. CDR3 loop: CASSYSRFESPNSPLHF. Here the CDR3 DNA reads TGTGCCAGCAGTTACTCGAGGTTCGAAAGCCCAAATTCACCCCTCCACTTT.

The chain couples TRBV7-8 to TRBJ2-3, with a possible D match to TRBD2 (6 bases). The CDR3 spans 15 residues. Per germline, CDR1 SGHVS and CDR2 FQNEAQ. The V end lost 4 bases, the J end lost 6 bases, and 17 bases lay between the germline ends. The CDR3 is CASSSEGRRYDTQYF. CDR3 coding DNA: TGTGCCAGCAGCTCGGAGGGGAGACGGTACGATACGCAGTATTTT.